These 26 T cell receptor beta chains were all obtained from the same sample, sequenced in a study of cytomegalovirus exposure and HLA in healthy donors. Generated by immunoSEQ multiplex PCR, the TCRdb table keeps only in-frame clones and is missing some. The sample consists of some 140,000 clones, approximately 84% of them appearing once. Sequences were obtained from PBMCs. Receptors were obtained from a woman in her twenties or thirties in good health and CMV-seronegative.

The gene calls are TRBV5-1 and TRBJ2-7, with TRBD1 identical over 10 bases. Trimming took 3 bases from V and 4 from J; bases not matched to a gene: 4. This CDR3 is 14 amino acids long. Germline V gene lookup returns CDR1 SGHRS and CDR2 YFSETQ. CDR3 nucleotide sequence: TGCGCCAGCAGCTGGGGGGGACAGGGGTACGAGCAGTACTTC. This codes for CASSWGGQGYEQYF.

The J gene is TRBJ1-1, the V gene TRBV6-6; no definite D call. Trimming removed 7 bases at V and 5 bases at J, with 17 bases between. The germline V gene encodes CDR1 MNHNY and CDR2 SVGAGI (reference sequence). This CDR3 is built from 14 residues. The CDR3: CASNQETGRTEAFF. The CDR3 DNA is TGTGCCAGCAACCAAGAGACGGGGAGGACTGAAGCTTTCTTT.

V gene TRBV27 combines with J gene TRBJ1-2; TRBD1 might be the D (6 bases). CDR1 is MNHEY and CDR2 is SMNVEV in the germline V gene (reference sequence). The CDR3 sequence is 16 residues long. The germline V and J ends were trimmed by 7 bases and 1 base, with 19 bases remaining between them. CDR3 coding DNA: TGTGCCAGCACCCCGGGACCAGGGGAGATTAACTATGGCTACACCTTC. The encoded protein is CASTPGPGEINYGYTF.

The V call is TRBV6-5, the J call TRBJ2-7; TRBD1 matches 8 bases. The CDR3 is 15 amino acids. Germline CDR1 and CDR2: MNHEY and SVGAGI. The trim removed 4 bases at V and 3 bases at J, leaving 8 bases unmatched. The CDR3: CASSSSGTGFYEQYF. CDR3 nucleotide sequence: TGTGCCAGCAGTTCGTCCGGGACAGGCTTCTACGAGCAGTACTTC.

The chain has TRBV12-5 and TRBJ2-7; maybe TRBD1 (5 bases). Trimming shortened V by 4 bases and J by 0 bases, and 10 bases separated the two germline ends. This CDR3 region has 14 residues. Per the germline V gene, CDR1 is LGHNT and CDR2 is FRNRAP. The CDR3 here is CASGSDRGSYEQYF. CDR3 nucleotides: TGTGCTAGTGGTTCTGATAGGGGCTCCTACGAGCAGTACTTC.

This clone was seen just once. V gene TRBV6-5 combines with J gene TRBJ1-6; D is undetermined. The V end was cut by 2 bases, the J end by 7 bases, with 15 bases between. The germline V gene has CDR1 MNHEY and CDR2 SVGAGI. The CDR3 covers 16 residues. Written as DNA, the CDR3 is TGTGCCAGCAGTTACCAACAGAGTGGCCGCAATTCACCCCTCCACTTT. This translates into CASSYQQSGRNSPLHF.

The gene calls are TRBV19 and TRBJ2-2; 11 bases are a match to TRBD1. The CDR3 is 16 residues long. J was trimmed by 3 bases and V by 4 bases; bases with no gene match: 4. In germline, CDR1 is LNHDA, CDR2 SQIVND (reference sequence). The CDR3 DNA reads TGTGCCAGTAGTACCCGGGACAGGGGGGACACCGGGGAGCTGTTTTTT. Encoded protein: CASSTRDRGDTGELFF. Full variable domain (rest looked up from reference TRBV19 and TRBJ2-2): DGGITQSPKYLFRKEGQNVTLSCEQNLNHDAMYWYRQDPGQGLRLIYYSQIVNDFQKGDIAEGYSVSREKKESFPLTVTSAQKNPTAFYLCASSTRDRGDTGELFFGEGSRLTVL.

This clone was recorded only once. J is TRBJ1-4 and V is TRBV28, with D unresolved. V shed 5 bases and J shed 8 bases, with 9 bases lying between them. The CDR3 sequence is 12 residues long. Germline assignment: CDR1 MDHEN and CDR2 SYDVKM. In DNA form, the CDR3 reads TGTGCCAGCAGTCCCCGGGTGGAAAAACTGTTTTTT. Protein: CASSPRVEKLFF.

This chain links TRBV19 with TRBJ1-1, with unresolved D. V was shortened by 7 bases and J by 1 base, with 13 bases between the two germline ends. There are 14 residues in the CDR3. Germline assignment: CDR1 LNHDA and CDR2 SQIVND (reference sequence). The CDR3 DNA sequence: TGTGCCAGTACCCCGGTGCGGAGGAACACTGAAGCTTTCTTT. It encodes CASTPVRRNTEAFF. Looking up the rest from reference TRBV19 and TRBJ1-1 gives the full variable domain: DGGITQSPKYLFRKEGQNVTLSCEQNLNHDAMYWYRQDPGQGLRLIYYSQIVNDFQKGDIAEGYSVSREKKESFPLTVTSAQKNPTAFYLCASTPVRRNTEAFFGQGTRLTVV.

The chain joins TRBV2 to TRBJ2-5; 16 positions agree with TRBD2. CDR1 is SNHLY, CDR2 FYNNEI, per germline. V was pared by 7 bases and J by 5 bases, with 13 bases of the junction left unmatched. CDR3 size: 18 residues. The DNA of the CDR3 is TGTGCCAGCATCCCGGGACTAGCGGGGGGGCCGCTTGTGGAGACCCAGTACTTC. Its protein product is CASIPGLAGGPLVETQYF.

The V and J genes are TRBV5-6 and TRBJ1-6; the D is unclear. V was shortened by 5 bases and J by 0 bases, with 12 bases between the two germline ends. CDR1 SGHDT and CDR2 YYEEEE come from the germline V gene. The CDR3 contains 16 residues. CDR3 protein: CASSNAGSSYNSPLHF. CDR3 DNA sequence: TGTGCCAGCAGTAATGCTGGGAGCTCCTATAATTCACCCCTCCACTTT.

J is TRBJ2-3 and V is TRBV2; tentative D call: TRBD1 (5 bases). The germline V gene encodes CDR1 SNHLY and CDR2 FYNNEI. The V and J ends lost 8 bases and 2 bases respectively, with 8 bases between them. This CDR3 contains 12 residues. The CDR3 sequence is CASDRFTDTQYF. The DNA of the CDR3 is TGTGCCAGCGACAGATTCACAGATACGCAGTATTTT.

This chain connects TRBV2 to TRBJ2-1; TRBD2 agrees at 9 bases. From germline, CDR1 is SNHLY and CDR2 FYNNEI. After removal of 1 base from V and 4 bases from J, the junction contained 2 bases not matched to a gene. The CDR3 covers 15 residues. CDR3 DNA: TGTGCCAGCAGTGAAGGTAGCGGGGGTTACAATGAGCAGTTCTTC. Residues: CASSEGSGGYNEQFF.

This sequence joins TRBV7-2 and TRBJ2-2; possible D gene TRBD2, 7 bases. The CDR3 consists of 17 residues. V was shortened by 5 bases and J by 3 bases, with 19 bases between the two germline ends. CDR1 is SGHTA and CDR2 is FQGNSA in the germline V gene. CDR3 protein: CASSPVGGAKYTGELFF. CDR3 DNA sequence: TGTGCCAGCAGCCCCGTAGGGGGGGCGAAGTACACCGGGGAGCTGTTTTTT.

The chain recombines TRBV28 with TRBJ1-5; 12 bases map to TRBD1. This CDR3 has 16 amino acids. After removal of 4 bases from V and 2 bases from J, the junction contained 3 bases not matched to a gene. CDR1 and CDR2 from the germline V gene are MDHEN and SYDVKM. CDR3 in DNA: TGTGCCAGCAGTTGGGGACAGGGGGCCGGCAATCAGCCCCAGCATTTT. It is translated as CASSWGQGAGNQPQHF.

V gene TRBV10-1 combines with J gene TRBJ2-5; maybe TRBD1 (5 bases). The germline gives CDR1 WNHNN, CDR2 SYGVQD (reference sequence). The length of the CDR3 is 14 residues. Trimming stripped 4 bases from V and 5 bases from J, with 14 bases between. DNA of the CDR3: TGCGCCAGCAGTGTCGGGTCTCCAGGGGAGACCCAGTACTTC. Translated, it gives CASSVGSPGETQYF.

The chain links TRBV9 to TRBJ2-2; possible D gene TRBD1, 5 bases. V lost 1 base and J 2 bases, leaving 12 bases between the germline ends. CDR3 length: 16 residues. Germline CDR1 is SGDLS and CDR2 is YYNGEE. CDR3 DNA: TGTGCCAGCAGCGTAAGGGGCAGAGAAAACACCGGGGAGCTGTTTTTT. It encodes CASSVRGRENTGELFF.

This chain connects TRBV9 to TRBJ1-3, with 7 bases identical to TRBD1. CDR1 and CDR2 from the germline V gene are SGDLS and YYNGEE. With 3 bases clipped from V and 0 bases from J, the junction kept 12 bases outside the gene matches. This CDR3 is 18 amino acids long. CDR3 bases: TGTGCCAGCAGCGCCCGCCCGGGACAGCTTCTCTCTGGAAACACCATATATTTT. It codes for CASSARPGQLLSGNTIYF.

In DNA form, the CDR3 reads TGTGCCACTCACCGGGACTCTAACTATGGCTACACCTTC. Amino acid sequence: CATHRDSNYGYTF. The rearrangement uses TRBV2 and TRBJ1-2; D might be TRBD1 (5 bases). V was cut by 10 bases and J by 0 bases, with 12 bases left in between. Germline CDR1 SNHLY, CDR2 FYNNEI. This CDR3 is built from 13 residues.

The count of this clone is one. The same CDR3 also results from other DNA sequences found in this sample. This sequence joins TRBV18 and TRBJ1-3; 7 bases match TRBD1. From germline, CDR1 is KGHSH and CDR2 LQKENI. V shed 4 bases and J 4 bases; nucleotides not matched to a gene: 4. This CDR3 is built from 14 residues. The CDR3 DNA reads TGTGCCAGCTCACAACAGGGGTCAGGAAACACCATATATTTT. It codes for CASSQQGSGNTIYF.

Here the CDR3 reads CASSLFFHQLETQYF. The CDR3 bases are TGTGCCAGCAGCTTATTCTTCCACCAACTAGAGACCCAGTACTTC. The chain carries TRBV5-5 and TRBJ2-5, with no clear D. The V and J ends lost 2 bases and 4 bases respectively, with 15 bases between them. The V gene's germline CDR1 is SGHKS and CDR2 YYEKEE (reference sequence). The CDR3 totals 15 residues.

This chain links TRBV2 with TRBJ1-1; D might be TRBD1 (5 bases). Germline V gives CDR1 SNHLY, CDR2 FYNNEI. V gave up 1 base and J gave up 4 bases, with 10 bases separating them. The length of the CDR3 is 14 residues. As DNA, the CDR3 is TGTGCCAGCAGTGAAGAAGGGGTGTCCACTGAAGCTTTCTTT. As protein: CASSEEGVSTEAFF.

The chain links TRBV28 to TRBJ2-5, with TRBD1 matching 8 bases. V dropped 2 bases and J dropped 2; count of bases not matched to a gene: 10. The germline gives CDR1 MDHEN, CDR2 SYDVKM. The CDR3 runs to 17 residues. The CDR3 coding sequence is TGTGCCAGCAGTTTAGGACAGGGTAATTGGGGACAAGAGACCCAGTACTTC. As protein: CASSLGQGNWGQETQYF.

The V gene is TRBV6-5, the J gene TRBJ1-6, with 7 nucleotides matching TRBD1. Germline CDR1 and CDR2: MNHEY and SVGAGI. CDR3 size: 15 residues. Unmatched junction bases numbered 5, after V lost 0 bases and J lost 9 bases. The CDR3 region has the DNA TGTGCCAGCAGTTACTCAAGACAGGGTTTTTCACCCCTCCACTTT. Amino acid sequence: CASSYSRQGFSPLHF.

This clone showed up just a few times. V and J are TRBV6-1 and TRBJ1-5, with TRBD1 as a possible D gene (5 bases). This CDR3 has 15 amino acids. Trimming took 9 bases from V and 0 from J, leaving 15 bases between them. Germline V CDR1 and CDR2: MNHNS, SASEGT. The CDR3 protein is CASRISGDSNQPQHF. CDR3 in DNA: TGTGCCAGTCGCATTTCGGGGGATAGCAATCAGCCCCAGCATTTT.

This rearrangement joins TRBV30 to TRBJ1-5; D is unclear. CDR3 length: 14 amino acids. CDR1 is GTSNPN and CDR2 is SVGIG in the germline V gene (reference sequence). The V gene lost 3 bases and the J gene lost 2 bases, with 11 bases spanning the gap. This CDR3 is CAWRRGGGNQPQHF. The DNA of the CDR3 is TGTGCCTGGAGACGGGGAGGCGGCAATCAGCCCCAGCATTTT.